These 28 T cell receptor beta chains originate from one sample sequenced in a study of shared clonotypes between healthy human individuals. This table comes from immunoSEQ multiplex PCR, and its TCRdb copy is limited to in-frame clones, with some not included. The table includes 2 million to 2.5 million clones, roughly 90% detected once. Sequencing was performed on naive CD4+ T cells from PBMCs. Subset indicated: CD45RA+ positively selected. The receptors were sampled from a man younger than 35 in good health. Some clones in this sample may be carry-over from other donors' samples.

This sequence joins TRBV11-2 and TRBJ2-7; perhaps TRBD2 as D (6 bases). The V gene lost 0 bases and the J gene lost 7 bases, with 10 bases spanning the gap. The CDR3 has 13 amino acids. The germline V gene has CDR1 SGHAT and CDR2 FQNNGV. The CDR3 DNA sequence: TGTGCCAGCAGCTTAGAATTGGGGGGAGAGCAGTACTTC. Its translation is CASSLELGGEQYF.

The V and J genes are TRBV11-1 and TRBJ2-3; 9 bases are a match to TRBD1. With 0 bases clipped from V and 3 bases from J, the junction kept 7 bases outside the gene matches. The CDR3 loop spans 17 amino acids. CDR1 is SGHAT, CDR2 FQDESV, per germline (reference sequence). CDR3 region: CASSLAPGTGYTDTQYF. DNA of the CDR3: TGTGCCAGCAGCTTAGCCCCAGGGACAGGGTATACAGATACGCAGTATTTT.

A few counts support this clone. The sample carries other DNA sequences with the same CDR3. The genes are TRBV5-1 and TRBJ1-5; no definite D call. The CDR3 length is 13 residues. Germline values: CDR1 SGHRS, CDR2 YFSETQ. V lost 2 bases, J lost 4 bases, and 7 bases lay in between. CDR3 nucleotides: TGCGCCAGCAGCTTTGGAGATAATCAGCCCCAGCATTTT. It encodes CASSFGDNQPQHF. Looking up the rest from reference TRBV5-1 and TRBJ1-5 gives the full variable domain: KAGVTQTPRYLIKTRGQQVTLSCSPISGHRSVSWYQQTPGQGLQFLFEYFSETQRNKGNFPGRFSGRQFSNSRSEMNVSTLELGDSALYLCASSFGDNQPQHFGDGTRLSIL.

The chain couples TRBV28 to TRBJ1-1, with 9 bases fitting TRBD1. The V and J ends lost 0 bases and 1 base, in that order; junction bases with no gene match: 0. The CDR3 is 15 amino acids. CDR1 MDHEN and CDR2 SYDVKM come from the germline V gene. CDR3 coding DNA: TGTGCCAGCAGTTTATGGGGACAGGGGAACACTGAAGCTTTCTTT. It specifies CASSLWGQGNTEAFF.

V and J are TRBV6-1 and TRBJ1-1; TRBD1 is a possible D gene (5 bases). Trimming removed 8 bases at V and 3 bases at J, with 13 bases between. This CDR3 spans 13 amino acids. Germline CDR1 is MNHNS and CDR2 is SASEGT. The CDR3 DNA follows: TGTGCCAGCTCACCCGGGGGGGACACTGAAGCTTTCTTT. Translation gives CASSPGGDTEAFF.

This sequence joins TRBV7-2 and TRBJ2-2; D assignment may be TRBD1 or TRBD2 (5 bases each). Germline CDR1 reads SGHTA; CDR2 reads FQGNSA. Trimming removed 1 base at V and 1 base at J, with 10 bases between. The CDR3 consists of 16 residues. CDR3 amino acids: CASSLVGGGNTGELFF. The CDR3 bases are TGTGCCAGCAGCTTAGTTGGTGGGGGGAACACCGGGGAGCTGTTTTTT.

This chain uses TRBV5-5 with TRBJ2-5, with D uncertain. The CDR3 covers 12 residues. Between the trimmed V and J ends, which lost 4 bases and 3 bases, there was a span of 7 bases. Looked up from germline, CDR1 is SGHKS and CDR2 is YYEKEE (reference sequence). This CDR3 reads CASSRPKETQYF. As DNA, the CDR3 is TGTGCCAGCAGCAGACCGAAAGAGACCCAGTACTTC. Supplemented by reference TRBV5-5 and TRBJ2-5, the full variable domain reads DAGVTQSPTHLIKTRGQQVTLRCSPISGHKSVSWYQQVLGQGPQFIFQYYEKEERGRGNFPDRFSARQFPNYSSELNVNALLLGDSALYLCASSRPKETQYFGPGTRLLVL.

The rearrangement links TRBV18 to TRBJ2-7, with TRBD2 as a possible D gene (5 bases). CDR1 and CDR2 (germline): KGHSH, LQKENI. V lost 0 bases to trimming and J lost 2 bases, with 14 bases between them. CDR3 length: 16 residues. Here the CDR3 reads CASSPPGSQRAYEQYF. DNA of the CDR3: TGTGCCAGCTCACCACCCGGCTCCCAGAGGGCCTACGAGCAGTACTTC.

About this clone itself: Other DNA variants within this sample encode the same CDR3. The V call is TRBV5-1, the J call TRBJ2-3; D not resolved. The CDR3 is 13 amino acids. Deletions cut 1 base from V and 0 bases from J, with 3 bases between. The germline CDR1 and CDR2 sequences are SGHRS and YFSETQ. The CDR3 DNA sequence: TGCGCCAGCAGCTTGACGAGCACAGATACGCAGTATTTT. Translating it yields CASSLTSTDTQYF.

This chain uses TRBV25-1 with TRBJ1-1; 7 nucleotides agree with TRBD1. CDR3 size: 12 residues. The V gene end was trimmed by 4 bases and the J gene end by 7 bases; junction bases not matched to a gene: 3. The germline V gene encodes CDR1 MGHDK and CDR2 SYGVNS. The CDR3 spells CASSAGTVEAFF. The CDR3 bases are TGTGCCAGCAGTGCCGGGACAGTTGAAGCTTTCTTT.

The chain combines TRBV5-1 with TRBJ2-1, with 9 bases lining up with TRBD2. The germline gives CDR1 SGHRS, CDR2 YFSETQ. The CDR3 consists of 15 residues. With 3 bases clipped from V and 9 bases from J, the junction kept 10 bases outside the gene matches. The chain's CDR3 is CASSWGTSFFREQFF. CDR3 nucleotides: TGCGCCAGCAGCTGGGGGACTAGCTTTTTCCGTGAGCAGTTCTTC.

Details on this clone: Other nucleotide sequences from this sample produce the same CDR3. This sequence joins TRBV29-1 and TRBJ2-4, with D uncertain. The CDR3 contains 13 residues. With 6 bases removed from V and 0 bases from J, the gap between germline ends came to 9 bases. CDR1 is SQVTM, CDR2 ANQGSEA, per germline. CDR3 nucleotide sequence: TGCAGCGTCCGGCTCTTAGCCAAAAACATTCAGTACTTC. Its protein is CSVRLLAKNIQYF.

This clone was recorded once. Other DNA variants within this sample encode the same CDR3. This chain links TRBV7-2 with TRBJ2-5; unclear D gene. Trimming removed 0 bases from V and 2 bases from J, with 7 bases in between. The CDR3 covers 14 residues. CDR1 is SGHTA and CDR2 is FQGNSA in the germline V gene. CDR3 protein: CASSLASGQETQYF. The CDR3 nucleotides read TGTGCCAGCAGCTTAGCGTCAGGACAAGAGACCCAGTACTTC.

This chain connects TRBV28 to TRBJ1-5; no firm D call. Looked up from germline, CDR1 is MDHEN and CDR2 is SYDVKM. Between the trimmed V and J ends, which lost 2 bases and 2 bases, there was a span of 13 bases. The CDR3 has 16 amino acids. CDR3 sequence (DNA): TGTGCCAGCAGTTTAGGTTTCGGGGTGGGCAATCAGCCCCAGCATTTT. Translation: CASSLGFGVGNQPQHF. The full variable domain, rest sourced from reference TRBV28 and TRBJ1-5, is DVKVTQSSRYLVKRTGEKVFLECVQDMDHENMFWYRQDPGLGLRLIYFSYDVKMKEKGDIPEGYSVSREKKERFSLILESASTNQTSMYLCASSLGFGVGNQPQHFGDGTRLSIL.

CDR3 in amino acids: CASSPSHTRGQETQYF. DNA for the CDR3: TGTGCCAGCAGTCCCTCCCACACTAGGGGCCAAGAGACCCAGTACTTC. The chain recombines TRBV28 with TRBJ2-5; tentatively, D is TRBD1 or TRBD2 (5 bases each). The ends were cut back, 5 bases at V and 1 base at J, with 17 bases in the middle. Germline values: CDR1 MDHEN, CDR2 SYDVKM. CDR3 length equals 16 residues.

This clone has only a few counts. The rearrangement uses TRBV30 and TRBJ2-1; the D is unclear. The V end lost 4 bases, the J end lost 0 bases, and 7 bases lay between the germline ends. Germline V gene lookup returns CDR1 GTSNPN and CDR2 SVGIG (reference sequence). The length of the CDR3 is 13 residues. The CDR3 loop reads CAWMGNSYNEQFF. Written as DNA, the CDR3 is TGTGCCTGGATGGGAAACTCCTACAATGAGCAGTTCTTC.

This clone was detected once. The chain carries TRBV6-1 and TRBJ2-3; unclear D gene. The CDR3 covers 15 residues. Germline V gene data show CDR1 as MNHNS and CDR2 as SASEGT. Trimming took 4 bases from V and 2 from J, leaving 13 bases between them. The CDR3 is CASSGTTLVTDTQYF. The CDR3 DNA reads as TGTGCCAGCAGTGGAACTACCCTAGTCACAGATACGCAGTATTTT.

In DNA, the CDR3 is TGTGCCAGCATTTCCTCGGGTAGGACTAGTCTGTTCTTC. Amino acids: CASISSGRTSLFF. V and J are TRBV27 and TRBJ2-1, with 7 bases lining up with TRBD2. Germline V CDR1 and CDR2: MNHEY, SMNVEV (reference sequence). This CDR3 is built from 13 residues. V dropped 7 bases and J dropped 15; count of bases not matched to a gene: 15.

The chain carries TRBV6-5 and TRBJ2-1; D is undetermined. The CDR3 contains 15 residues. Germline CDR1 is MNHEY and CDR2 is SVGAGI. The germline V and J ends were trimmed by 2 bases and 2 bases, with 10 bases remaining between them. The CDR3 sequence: CASSYKAVTYNEQFF. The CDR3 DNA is TGTGCCAGCAGTTACAAGGCAGTAACCTACAATGAGCAGTTCTTC.

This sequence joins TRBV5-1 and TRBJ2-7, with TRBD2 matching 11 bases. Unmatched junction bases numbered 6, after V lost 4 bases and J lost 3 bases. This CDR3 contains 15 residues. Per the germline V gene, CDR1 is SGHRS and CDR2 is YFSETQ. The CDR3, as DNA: TGCGCCAGCAGCAACGGGACTAGCGGTTACTACGAGCAGTACTTC. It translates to CASSNGTSGYYEQYF.

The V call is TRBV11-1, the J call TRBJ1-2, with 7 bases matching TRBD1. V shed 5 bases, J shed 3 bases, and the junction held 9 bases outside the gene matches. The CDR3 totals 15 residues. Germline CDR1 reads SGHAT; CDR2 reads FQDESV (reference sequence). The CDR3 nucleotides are TGTGCCAGCAGCCTGACAGGGCCCAAGGACTATGGCTACACCTTC. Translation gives CASSLTGPKDYGYTF.

The CDR3 sequence is CASNGQGGTGELFF. The CDR3 coding sequence is TGTGCCAGCAACGGACAGGGAGGAACCGGGGAGCTGTTTTTT. The V and J genes are TRBV11-3 and TRBJ2-2, with 8 positions matching TRBD1. The germline gives CDR1 SGHNT, CDR2 YENEEA. The V and J ends lost 7 bases and 5 bases, in that order; junction bases with no gene match: 6. The CDR3 runs to 14 residues.

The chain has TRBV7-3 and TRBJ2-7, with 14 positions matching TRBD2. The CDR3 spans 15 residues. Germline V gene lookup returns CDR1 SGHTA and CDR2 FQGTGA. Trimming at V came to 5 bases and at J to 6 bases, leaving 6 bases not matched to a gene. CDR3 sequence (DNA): TGTGCCAGCAGCCTGGGGACTAGCGGGAGCTTCGAGCAGTACTTC. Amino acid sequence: CASSLGTSGSFEQYF.

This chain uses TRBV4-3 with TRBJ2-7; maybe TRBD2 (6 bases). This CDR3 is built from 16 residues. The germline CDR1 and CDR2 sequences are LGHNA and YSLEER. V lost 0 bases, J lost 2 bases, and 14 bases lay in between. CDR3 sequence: CASSQDYPGVAYEQYF. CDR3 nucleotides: TGCGCCAGCAGCCAAGATTATCCGGGAGTTGCCTACGAGCAGTACTTC.

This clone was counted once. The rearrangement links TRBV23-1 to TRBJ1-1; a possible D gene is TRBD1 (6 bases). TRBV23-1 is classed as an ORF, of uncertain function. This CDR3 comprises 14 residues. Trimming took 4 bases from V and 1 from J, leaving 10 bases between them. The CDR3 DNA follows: TGCGCCAGCAGTCGGGGGGCCGGGAACACTGAAGCTTTCTTT. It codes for CASSRGAGNTEAFF.

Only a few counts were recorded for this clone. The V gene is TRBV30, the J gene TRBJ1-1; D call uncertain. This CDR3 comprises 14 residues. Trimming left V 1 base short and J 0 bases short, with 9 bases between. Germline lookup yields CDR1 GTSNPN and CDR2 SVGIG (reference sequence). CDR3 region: CAWSALQLNTEAFF. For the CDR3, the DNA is TGTGCCTGGAGTGCCTTACAGCTGAACACTGAAGCTTTCTTT.

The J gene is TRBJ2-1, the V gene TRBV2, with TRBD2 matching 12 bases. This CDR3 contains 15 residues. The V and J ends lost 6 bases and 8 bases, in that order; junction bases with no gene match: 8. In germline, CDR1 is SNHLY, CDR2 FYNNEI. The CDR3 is CASRKTSGSYYEQFF. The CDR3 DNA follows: TGTGCCAGCAGGAAGACTAGCGGGAGTTATTATGAGCAGTTCTTC. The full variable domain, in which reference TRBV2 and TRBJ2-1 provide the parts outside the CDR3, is EPEVTQTPSHQVTQMGQEVILRCVPISNHLYFYWYRQILGQKVEFLVSFYNNEISEKSEIFDDQFSVERPDGSNFTLKIRSTKLEDSAMYFCASRKTSGSYYEQFFGPGTRLTVL.

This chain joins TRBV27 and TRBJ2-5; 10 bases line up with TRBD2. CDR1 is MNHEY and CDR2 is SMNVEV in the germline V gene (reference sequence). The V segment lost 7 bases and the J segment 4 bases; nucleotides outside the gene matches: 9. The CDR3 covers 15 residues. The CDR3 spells CASTLIAGGSETQYF. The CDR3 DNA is TGTGCCAGCACCTTGATAGCGGGAGGCTCAGAGACCCAGTACTTC.